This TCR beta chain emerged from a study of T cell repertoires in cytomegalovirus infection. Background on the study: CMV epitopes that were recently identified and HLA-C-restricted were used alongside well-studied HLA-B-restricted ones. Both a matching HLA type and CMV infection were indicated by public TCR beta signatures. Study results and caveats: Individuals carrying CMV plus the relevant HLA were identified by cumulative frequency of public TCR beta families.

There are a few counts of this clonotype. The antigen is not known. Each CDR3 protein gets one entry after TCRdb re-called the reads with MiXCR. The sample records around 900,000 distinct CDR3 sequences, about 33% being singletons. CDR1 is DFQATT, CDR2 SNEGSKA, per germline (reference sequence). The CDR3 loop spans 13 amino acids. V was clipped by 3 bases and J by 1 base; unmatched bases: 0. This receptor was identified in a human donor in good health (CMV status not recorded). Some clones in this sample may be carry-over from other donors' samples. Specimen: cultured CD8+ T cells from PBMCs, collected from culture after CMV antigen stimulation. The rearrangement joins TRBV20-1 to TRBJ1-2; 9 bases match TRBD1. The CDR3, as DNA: TGCAGTGCTAGGGACAGGGGTAACTATGGCTACACCTTC. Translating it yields CSARDRGNYGYTF.